The 10 T cell receptor beta chains below were found in one sample sequenced in a study of low-dose radiotherapy and immunotherapy resistance in tumors. cDNA synthesis used a TRAV/TRBV-specific primer set for both chains. Both a constant-region primer and a V-primer adapter served to amplify TCRs across 20 to 25 PCR cycles. TCRdb fed the reads into MiXCR, producing one record per CDR3 protein. The sample holds tens of thousands of distinct CDR3 sequences; 20% to 25% are singletons and the top ten take roughly 13%. The time point denotes: after trial treatment. The treatment denotes: LDRT plus nivolumab, ipilimumab, low-dose cyclophosphamide and aspirin (RACIN trial). This specimen was PBMCs, taken after low-dose radiotherapy plus immunotherapy. All receptors derive from a female donor with ovarian cancer.

There are many counts of this clonotype. This chain connects TRBV2 to TRBJ1-6; D is ambiguous. Germline assignment: CDR1 SNHLY and CDR2 FYNNEI. The CDR3 has 14 amino acids. Trimming took 1 base from V and 7 from J, leaving 8 bases between them. CDR3 in DNA: TGTGCCAGCAGTGAAGGCACTTTGAATTCACCCCTCCACTTT. It encodes CASSEGTLNSPLHF.

This clonotype was observed a few times. CDR3 nucleotide sequence: TGCGCCAGCAGCCTCGACGGAACTCTTCAGCCCCAGCATTTT. Translation gives CASSLDGTLQPQHF. The chain has TRBV5-1 and TRBJ1-5; D unclear. CDR1 is SGHRS and CDR2 is YFSETQ in the germline V gene. V lost 4 bases, J lost 6 bases, and 14 bases lay in between. The CDR3 totals 14 residues.

This clonotype was seen only a few times. The V gene is TRBV20-1, the J gene TRBJ2-3; TRBD2 aligns across 10 bases. CDR1 is DFQATT and CDR2 is SNEGSKA in the germline V gene (reference sequence). Unmatched junction bases numbered 10, after V lost 3 bases and J lost 4 bases. This CDR3 is built from 16 residues. The DNA for the CDR3 is TGCAGTGCTAGCCCATGGGCTAGCGGGGGCGCAGATACGCAGTATTTT. Protein sequence: CSASPWASGGADTQYF.

This clonotype was recorded many times. This rearrangement joins TRBV2 to TRBJ1-2; D is ambiguous. Between the trimmed V and J ends, which lost 0 bases and 13 bases, there was a span of 9 bases. The germline CDR1 and CDR2 sequences are SNHLY and FYNNEI. The CDR3 covers 11 residues. CDR3 DNA: TGTGCCAGCAGTGAAGCGCTTTCTGGCACCTTC. As protein: CASSEALSGTF.

Comment on this clonotype: Given a much more abundant clone one base away, this may be a read error. This rearrangement joins TRBV7-9 to TRBJ2-7; D gene ambiguous. CDR1 and CDR2 from the germline V gene are SEHNR and FQNEAQ (reference sequence). V was trimmed by 5 bases and J by 5 bases, leaving 10 bases between them. The CDR3 spans 12 residues. The CDR3 DNA reads as TGTGCCAGCAGCAGTGGGGTGGACGAGCAGTACTTC. Protein: CASSSGVDEQYF. The full variable domain, its missing parts supplied by reference TRBV7-9 and TRBJ2-7, is DTGVSQNPRHKITKRGQNVTFRCDPISEHNRLYWYRQTLGQGPEFLTYFQNEAQLEKSRLLSDRFSAERPKGSFSTLEIQRTEQGDSAMYLCASSSGVDEQYFGPGTRLTVT.

This clonotype was detected many times. The chain uses TRBV6-6 and TRBJ2-2; D gene unclear. CDR1 is MNHNY, CDR2 SVGAGI, per germline (reference sequence). The CDR3 consists of 13 residues. V was clipped by 6 bases and J by 5 bases, with 10 bases between them. CDR3 loop: CASSLSRTGELFF. The CDR3 DNA reads TGTGCCAGCAGCCTTAGCAGAACCGGGGAGCTGTTTTTT.

This clonotype was observed at least ten times. The rearrangement links TRBV5-1 to TRBJ2-2; TRBD1 matches at 8 bases. V shed 7 bases and J 4 bases; nucleotides not matched to a gene: 12. Germline V lookup: CDR1 SGHRS, CDR2 YFSETQ. The CDR3 runs 16 residues. CDR3 nucleotides: TGCGCCAGCTCCCAGGGGGCCGCCGCGGGCACCGGGGAGCTGTTTTTT. Its translation: CASSQGAAAGTGELFF.

This clonotype has a count of ten or more. The chain links TRBV2 to TRBJ1-2; a possible D gene is TRBD1 (5 bases). Between the trimmed V and J ends, which lost 4 bases and 11 bases, there was a span of 17 bases. CDR1 and CDR2 from the germline V gene are SNHLY and FYNNEI. This CDR3 is built from 13 residues. In nucleotides, the CDR3 is TGTGCCAGCAGTGTTCAGGGTCGCGGGGGATACACCTTC. Its protein is CASSVQGRGGYTF.

The table lists this clonotype with many counts. The genes are TRBV7-3 and TRBJ2-1; D is possibly TRBD2 (6 bases). V lost 7 bases, J lost 3 bases, and 13 bases lay in between. The germline CDR1 and CDR2 sequences are SGHTA and FQGTGA. The CDR3 consists of 14 residues. CDR3 loop: CASKMGGDYNEQFF. CDR3 in DNA: TGTGCCAGCAAAATGGGCGGGGACTACAATGAGCAGTTCTTC.

This clonotype was seen only once. This may be a read error: a much more frequent sequence differs by one nucleotide. J is TRBJ2-7 and V is TRBV4-1; 16 bases map to TRBD2. CDR3 length equals 18 residues. Germline CDR1 and CDR2: MGHRA and YSYEKL. V dropped 4 bases and J dropped 7; count of bases not matched to a gene: 13. The CDR3 loop reads CASSLGLAGGRSYNEQYF. The CDR3 region has the DNA TGCGCCAGCAGCCTGGGACTAGCGGGAGGGAGGTCCTACAATGAGCAGTACTTC.